A selection of T cell receptor beta chains follows, all from one sample in a study of shared clonotypes between healthy human individuals. Data came from immunoSEQ multiplex PCR; TCRdb stores just in-frame clones and leaves some out. The table records roughly 2,000,000 clones, approximately 92% of them present only once. Sample: naive CD8+ T cells from PBMCs. The source of these receptors is a man between 18 and 29 years old in good health. Some clones in this sample may be carry-over from other donors' samples. CDR3s include the opening cysteine and the closing phenylalanine or tryptophan. The D gene is left open where the match is weak. The size of a clone is reported for some rows only, either as once, few or many, or as a class for expanded clones.

clone_size: -; cdr3_length: 14; v_call: TRBV7-9; j_call: TRBJ1-5; d_call: TRBD1; cdr3_nt: TGTGCCAGCAGCCCACAGGGGGCAACTCAGCCCCAGCATTTT; cdr3_aa: CASSPQGATQPQHF
clone_size: -; cdr3_length: 15; v_call: TRBV4-1; j_call: TRBJ2-1; d_call: -; cdr3_nt: TGCGCCAGCAGCCAAGCTCTCTCTTCTAGCATCGAGCAGTTCTTC; cdr3_aa: CASSQALSSSIEQFF
clone_size: -; cdr3_length: 17; v_call: TRBV27; j_call: TRBJ2-5; d_call: -; cdr3_nt: TGTGCCAGCAGTGAGAGGATTCCGGGACCCCCACAAGAGACCCAGTACTTC; cdr3_aa: CASSERIPGPPQETQYF
clone_size: -; cdr3_length: 14; v_call: TRBV6-5; j_call: TRBJ1-2; d_call: -; cdr3_nt: TGTGCCAGCAGCCTCCAAGCCGCTAACTATGGCTACACCTTC; cdr3_aa: CASSLQAANYGYTF
clone_size: -; cdr3_length: 14; v_call: TRBV7-7; j_call: TRBJ2-5; d_call: -; cdr3_nt: TGTGCCAGCAGCATTCCGGGGGCGGGAGAGACCCAGTACTTC; cdr3_aa: CASSIPGAGETQYF
clone_size: -; cdr3_length: 12; v_call: TRBV27; j_call: TRBJ2-7; d_call: -; cdr3_nt: TGTGCCAGCAGGGGGTGGTCCTACGAGCAGTACTTC; cdr3_aa: CASRGWSYEQYF
clone_size: -; cdr3_length: 16; v_call: TRBV19; j_call: TRBJ1-4; d_call: TRBD1; cdr3_nt: TGTGCCAGTAGTGCTGTAACAGGGGTCACTAATGAAAAACTGTTTTTT; cdr3_aa: CASSAVTGVTNEKLFF
clone_size: -; cdr3_length: 14; v_call: TRBV11-2; j_call: TRBJ1-6; d_call: -; cdr3_nt: TGTGCCAGCAGCTTGGGGGGTTCGGCTTCACCCCTCCACTTT; cdr3_aa: CASSLGGSASPLHF
clone_size: -; cdr3_length: 15; v_call: TRBV7-9; j_call: TRBJ2-7; d_call: -; cdr3_nt: TGTGCCAGCAGCCCCAGCCGACCAGTGTCTAACGAGCAGTACTTC; cdr3_aa: CASSPSRPVSNEQYF
clone_size: -; cdr3_length: 15; v_call: TRBV4-1; j_call: TRBJ2-3; d_call: TRBD2; cdr3_nt: TGCGCCAGCAGCCAGGGCGGGGGAATCACAGATACGCAGTATTTT; cdr3_aa: CASSQGGGITDTQYF
clone_size: once; cdr3_length: 14; v_call: TRBV6-5; j_call: TRBJ1-6; d_call: TRBD1; cdr3_nt: TGTGCCAGCAGTCGGGGACAGGGGAATTCACCCCTCCACTTT; cdr3_aa: CASSRGQGNSPLHF